Below, 10 T cell receptor beta chains from the same sample are listed, as sequenced in a study of shared clonotypes between healthy human individuals. Here immunoSEQ multiplex PCR was the method, and the copy in TCRdb shows in-frame clones only, minus some. The data contain about 2.2 million clones, around 93% of them singletons. Naive CD8 isolation took CD45RO-negative cells positively selected for CCR7 and excluded terminally differentiated effector memory CD45RA+ cells. Sequenced sample: naive CD8+ T cells from PBMCs. These receptors originate from a man aged 18 to 30 in good health. Some clones in this sample may be carry-over from other donors' samples.

This chain links TRBV9 with TRBJ2-3; 9 bases match TRBD2. Looked up from germline, CDR1 is SGDLS and CDR2 is YYNGEE. J gave up 2 bases and V 0 bases, and 4 bases lay outside the gene matches. CDR3 size: 16 residues. As DNA, the CDR3 is TGTGCCAGCAGCGTAGAAGTAGCGGGAGTCACAGATACGCAGTATTTT. Translating gives CASSVEVAGVTDTQYF.

The rearrangement joins TRBV7-3 to TRBJ2-7; 14 bases are shared with TRBD2. Germline trimming cut 0 bases from V and 3 bases from J; bases unmatched to any gene: 7. This CDR3 is built from 18 residues. Germline V gene lookup returns CDR1 SGHTA and CDR2 FQGTGA. CDR3 sequence (DNA): TGTGCCAGCAGCTTAACCGGGACTAGCGGGAGCGGTAGCTACGAGCAGTACTTC. Translated, it gives CASSLTGTSGSGSYEQYF.

This chain links TRBV28 with TRBJ1-1, with TRBD1 matching over 8 bases. Germline V lookup: CDR1 MDHEN, CDR2 SYDVKM. This CDR3 is built from 16 residues. Trimming cost V 6 bases and J 0 bases; bases outside gene matches: 9. The CDR3 reads CASSGQGQYMNTEAFF. The CDR3, as DNA: TGTGCCAGCAGCGGACAGGGACAGTACATGAACACTGAAGCTTTCTTT.

The chain employs TRBV5-6 and TRBJ2-1, with 8 bases fitting TRBD2. The germline V gene has CDR1 SGHDT and CDR2 YYEEEE. This CDR3 region has 16 residues. After removal of 0 bases from V and 8 bases from J, the junction contained 10 bases not matched to a gene. In nucleotides, the CDR3 is TGTGCCAGCAGCTTGGCCCCGGGACTAGAACGCGATGAGCAGTTCTTC. Translated, it gives CASSLAPGLERDEQFF.

The chain joins TRBV5-1 to TRBJ2-7; 8 nucleotides agree with TRBD1. V dropped 4 bases and J dropped 2; count of bases not matched to a gene: 8. The germline gives CDR1 SGHRS, CDR2 YFSETQ. This CDR3 is 15 amino acids long. The DNA of the CDR3 is TGCGCCAGCAGCCCGGACAGGGATCGGGCCTACGAGCAGTACTTC. This encodes CASSPDRDRAYEQYF.

This chain joins TRBV27 and TRBJ2-1; 11 positions match TRBD2. This CDR3 is 17 amino acids long. J gave up 5 bases and V 4 bases, and 10 bases lay outside the gene matches. Germline CDR1 is MNHEY and CDR2 is SMNVEV (reference sequence). The CDR3 loop is CASSSSSGLAEHNEQFF. Written as DNA, the CDR3 is TGTGCCAGCAGTTCTTCCTCGGGACTAGCGGAACACAATGAGCAGTTCTTC.

This chain connects TRBV15 to TRBJ2-1; TRBD1 or TRBD2 may be the D gene (5 bases each). V lost 0 bases, J lost 4 bases, and 16 bases lay in between. Germline CDR1 LNHNV, CDR2 YYDKDF (reference sequence). This CDR3 is 17 amino acids long. The CDR3 DNA follows: TGTGCCACCAGCAGAGATTTTGGGACGGAGGATTACAATGAGCAGTTCTTC. It codes for CATSRDFGTEDYNEQFF.

This clone has only one observation. This chain joins TRBV19 and TRBJ2-7, with D possibly being TRBD1 or TRBD2 (5 bases each). The CDR3 has 15 amino acids. Trimming removed 7 bases at V and 3 bases at J, with 19 bases between. Germline V CDR1 and CDR2: LNHDA, SQIVND (reference sequence). This CDR3 reads CASTHRGEMGYEQYF. For the CDR3, the DNA is TGTGCCAGTACCCACCGAGGGGAGATGGGCTACGAGCAGTACTTC.

The chain recombines TRBV7-9 with TRBJ1-1; 7 nucleotides line up with TRBD1. The trim removed 2 bases at V and 0 bases at J, leaving 3 bases unmatched. This CDR3 has 15 residues. Germline CDR1 is SEHNR and CDR2 is FQNEAQ (reference sequence). CDR3 coding DNA: TGTGCCAGCAGCTTACCGACAGGGCTGAACACTGAAGCTTTCTTT. Protein: CASSLPTGLNTEAFF. The full variable domain, with the rest looked up from reference TRBV7-9 and TRBJ1-1, is DTGVSQNPRHKITKRGQNVTFRCDPISEHNRLYWYRQTLGQGPEFLTYFQNEAQLEKSRLLSDRFSAERPKGSFSTLEIQRTEQGDSAMYLCASSLPTGLNTEAFFGQGTRLTVV.

The chain uses TRBV7-8 and TRBJ2-1; 8 bases align to TRBD2. The CDR3 sequence is 18 residues long. The germline CDR1 and CDR2 sequences are SGHVS and FQNEAQ. The junction had 7 bases not matched to a gene; V was cut back by 0 bases and J by 0 bases. CDR3 bases: TGTGCCAGCAGCTTAGCGTTGAGCGGGAGCCTCTCCTACAATGAGCAGTTCTTC. This gives the protein CASSLALSGSLSYNEQFF.